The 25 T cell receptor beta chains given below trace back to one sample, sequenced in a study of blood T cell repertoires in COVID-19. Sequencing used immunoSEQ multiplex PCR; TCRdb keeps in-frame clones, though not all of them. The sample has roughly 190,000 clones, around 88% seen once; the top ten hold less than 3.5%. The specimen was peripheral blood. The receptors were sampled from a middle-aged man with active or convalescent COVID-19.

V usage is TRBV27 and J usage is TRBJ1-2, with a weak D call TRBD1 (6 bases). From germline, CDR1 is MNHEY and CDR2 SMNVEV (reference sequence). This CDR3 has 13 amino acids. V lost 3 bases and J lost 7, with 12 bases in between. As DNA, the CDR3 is TGTGCCAGCAGTTTGACCCGGACAGCTGGCTACACCTTC. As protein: CASSLTRTAGYTF.

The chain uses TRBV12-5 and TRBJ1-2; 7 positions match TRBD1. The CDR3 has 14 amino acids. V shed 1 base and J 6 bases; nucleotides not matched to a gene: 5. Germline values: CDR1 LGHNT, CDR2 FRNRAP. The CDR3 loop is CASGLETGRNGYTF. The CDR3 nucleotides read TGTGCTAGTGGTTTGGAGACAGGGAGGAATGGCTACACCTTC. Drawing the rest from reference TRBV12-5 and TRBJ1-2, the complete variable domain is DARVTQTPRHKVTEMGQEVTMRCQPILGHNTVFWYRQTMMQGLELLAYFRNRAPLDDSGMPKDRFSAEMPDATLATLKIQPSEPRDSAVYFCASGLETGRNGYTFGSGTRLTVV.

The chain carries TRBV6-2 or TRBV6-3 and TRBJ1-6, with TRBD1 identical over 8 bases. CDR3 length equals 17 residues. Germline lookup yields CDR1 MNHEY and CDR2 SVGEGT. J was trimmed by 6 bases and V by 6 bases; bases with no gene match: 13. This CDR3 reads CASSPYPRTGINSPLHF. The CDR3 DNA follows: TGTGCCAGCAGCCCTTACCCGAGGACAGGGATTAATTCACCCCTCCACTTT.

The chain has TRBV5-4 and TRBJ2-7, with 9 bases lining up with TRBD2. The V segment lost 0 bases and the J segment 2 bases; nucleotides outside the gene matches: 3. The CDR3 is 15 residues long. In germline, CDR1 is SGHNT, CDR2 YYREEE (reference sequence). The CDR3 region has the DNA TGTGCCAGCAGCTTGGGGACTAGCGACCCCTACGAGCAGTACTTC. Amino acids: CASSLGTSDPYEQYF.

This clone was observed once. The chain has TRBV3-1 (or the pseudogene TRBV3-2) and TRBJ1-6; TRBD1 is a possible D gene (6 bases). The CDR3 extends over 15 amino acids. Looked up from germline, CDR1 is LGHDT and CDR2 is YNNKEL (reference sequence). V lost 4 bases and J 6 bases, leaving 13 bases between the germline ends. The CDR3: CASSPATGTNSPLHF. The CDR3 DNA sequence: TGTGCCAGCAGCCCCGCGACAGGCACTAATTCACCCCTCCACTTT.

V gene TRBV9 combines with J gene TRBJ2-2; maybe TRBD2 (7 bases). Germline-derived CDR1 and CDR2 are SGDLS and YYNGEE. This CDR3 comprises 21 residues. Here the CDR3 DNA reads TGTGGGTTTTCATATTTTTTAGGGGGGAGGGGAGCGGGAATCGACACCGGGGAGCTGTTTTTT. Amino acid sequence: CGFSYFLGGRGAGIDTGELFF.

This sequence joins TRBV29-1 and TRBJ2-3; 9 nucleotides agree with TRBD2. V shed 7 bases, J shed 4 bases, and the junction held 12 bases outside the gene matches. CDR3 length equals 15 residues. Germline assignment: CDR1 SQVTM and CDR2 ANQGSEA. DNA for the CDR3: TGCAGCGCCATAGGTAGAGCGGGGGGCGCAGATACGCAGTATTTT. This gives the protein CSAIGRAGGADTQYF.

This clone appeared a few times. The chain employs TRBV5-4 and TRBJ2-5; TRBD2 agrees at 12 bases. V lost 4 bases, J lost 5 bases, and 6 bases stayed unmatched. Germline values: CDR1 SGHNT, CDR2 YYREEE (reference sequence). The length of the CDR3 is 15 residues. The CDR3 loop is CASSAGLAGRETQYF. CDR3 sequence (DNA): TGTGCCAGCAGCGCAGGACTAGCGGGACGGGAGACCCAGTACTTC.

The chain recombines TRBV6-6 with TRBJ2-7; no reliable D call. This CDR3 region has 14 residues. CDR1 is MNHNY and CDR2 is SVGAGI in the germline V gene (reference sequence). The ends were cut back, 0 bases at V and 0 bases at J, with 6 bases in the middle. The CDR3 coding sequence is TGTGCCAGCAGTTACTCACACAGCTCCTACGAGCAGTACTTC. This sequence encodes CASSYSHSSYEQYF.

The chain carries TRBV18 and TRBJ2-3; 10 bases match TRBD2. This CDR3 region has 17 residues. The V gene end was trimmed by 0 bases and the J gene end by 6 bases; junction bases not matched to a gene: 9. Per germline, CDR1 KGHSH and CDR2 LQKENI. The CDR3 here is CASSPPFSGRAADTQYF. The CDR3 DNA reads TGTGCCAGCTCACCACCGTTCAGCGGGAGGGCCGCGGATACGCAGTATTTT.

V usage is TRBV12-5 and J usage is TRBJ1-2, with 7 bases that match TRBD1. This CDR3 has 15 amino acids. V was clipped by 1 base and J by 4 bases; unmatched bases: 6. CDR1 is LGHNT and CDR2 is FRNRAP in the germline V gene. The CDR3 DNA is TGTGCTAGTGGTTTGGGAAAGGACAGGATCTATGGCTACACCTTC. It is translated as CASGLGKDRIYGYTF.

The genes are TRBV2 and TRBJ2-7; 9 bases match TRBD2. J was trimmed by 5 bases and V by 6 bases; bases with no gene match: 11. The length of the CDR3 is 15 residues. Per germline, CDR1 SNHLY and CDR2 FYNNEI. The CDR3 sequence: CASSASGTSFHEQYF. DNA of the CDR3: TGTGCCAGCAGCGCTAGCGGGACCAGTTTCCACGAGCAGTACTTC.

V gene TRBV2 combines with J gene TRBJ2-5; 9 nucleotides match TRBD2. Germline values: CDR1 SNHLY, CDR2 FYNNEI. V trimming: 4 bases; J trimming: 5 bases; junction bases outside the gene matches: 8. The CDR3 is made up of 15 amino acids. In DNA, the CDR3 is TGTGCCAGCAGTGTAACGCGGGGGGGCCGGGAGACCCAGTACTTC. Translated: CASSVTRGGRETQYF.

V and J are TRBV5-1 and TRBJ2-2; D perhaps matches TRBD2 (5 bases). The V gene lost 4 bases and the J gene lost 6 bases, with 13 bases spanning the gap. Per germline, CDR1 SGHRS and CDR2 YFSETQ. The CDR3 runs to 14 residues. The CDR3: CASSRSGSSGELFF. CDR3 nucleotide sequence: TGCGCCAGCAGCAGGAGCGGTTCGTCCGGGGAGCTGTTTTTT.

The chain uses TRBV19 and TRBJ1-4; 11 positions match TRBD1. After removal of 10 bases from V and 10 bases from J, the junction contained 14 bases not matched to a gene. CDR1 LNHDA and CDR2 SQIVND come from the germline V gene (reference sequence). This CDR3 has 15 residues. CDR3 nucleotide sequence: TGTGCCACCTCCCCCGGGGGACAGGGGGAAGGAAAACTGTTTTTT. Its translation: CATSPGGQGEGKLFF.

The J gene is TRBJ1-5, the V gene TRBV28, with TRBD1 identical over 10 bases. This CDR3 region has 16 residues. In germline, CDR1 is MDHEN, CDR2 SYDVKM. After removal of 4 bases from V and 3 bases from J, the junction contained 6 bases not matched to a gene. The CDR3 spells CASSSPGQGFNQPQHF. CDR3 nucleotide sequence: TGTGCCAGCAGTTCTCCGGGACAGGGGTTCAATCAGCCCCAGCATTTT.

CDR3 nucleotide sequence: TGTGCCAGTAGTATCCAAAGTTTACAGGGCTGGGGCAATCAGCCCCAGCATTTT. This sequence encodes CASSIQSLQGWGNQPQHF. This chain links TRBV19 with TRBJ1-5, with D perhaps TRBD1 (6 bases). CDR1 is LNHDA and CDR2 is SQIVND in the germline V gene (reference sequence). Trimming removed 3 bases at V and 2 bases at J, with 20 bases between. The CDR3 is made up of 18 amino acids.

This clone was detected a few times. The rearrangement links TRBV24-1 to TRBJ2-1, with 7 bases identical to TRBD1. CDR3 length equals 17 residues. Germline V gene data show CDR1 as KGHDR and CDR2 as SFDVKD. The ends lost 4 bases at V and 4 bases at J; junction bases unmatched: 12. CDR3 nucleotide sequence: TGTGCCACCAGTGACACTACCGGGACAGCTCCATACAATGAGCAGTTCTTC. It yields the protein CATSDTTGTAPYNEQFF.

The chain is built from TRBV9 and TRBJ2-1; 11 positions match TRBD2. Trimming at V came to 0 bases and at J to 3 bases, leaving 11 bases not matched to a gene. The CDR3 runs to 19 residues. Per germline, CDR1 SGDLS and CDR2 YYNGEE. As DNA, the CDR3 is TGTGCCAGCAGCGTAGTAGGGAGGACTAGCGGGTTACGCTACAATGAGCAGTTCTTC. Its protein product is CASSVVGRTSGLRYNEQFF.

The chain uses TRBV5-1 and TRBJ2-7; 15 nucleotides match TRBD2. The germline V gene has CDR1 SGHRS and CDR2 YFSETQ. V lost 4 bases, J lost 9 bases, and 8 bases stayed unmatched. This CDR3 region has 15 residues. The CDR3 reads CASSGTSGGPKGQYF. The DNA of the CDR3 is TGCGCCAGCAGCGGGACTAGCGGGGGGCCTAAGGGGCAGTACTTC. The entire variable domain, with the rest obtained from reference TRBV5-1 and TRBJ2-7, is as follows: KAGVTQTPRYLIKTRGQQVTLSCSPISGHRSVSWYQQTPGQGLQFLFEYFSETQRNKGNFPGRFSGRQFSNSRSEMNVSTLELGDSALYLCASSGTSGGPKGQYFGPGTRLTVT.

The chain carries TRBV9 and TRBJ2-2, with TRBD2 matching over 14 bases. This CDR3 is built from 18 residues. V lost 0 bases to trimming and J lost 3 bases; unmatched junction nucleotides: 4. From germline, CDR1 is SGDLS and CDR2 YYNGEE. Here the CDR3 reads CASSVAGLAGADTGELFF. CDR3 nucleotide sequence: TGTGCCAGCAGCGTAGCGGGACTAGCGGGGGCGGACACCGGGGAGCTGTTTTTT.

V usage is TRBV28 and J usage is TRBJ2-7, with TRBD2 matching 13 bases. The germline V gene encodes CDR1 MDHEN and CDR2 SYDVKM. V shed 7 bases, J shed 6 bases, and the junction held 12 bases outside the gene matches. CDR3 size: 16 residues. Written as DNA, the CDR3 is TGTGCCAGCACCGATAATACCGGGACTAGCGGGATCGAGCAGTACTTC. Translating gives CASTDNTGTSGIEQYF.

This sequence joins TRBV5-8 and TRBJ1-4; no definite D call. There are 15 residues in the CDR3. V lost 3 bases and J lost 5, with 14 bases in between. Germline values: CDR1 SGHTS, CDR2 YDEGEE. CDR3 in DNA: TGTGCCAGCAGCTCGCCCACCAGGCTCAATGAAAAACTGTTTTTT. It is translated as CASSSPTRLNEKLFF.

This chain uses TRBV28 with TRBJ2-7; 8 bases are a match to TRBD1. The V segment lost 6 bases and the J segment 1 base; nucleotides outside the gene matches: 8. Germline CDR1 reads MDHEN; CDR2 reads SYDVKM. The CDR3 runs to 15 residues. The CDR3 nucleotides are TGTGCCAGCAGCCCAGGGGGCGAGACTTCCTACGAGCAGTACTTC. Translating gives CASSPGGETSYEQYF. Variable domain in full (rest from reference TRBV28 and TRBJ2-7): DVKVTQSSRYLVKRTGEKVFLECVQDMDHENMFWYRQDPGLGLRLIYFSYDVKMKEKGDIPEGYSVSREKKERFSLILESASTNQTSMYLCASSPGGETSYEQYFGPGTRLTVT.

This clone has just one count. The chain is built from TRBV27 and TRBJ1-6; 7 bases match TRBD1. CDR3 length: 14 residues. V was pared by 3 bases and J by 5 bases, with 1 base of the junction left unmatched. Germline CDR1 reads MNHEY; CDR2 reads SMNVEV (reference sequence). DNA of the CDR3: TGTGCCAGCAGTTTCGACAGGGATAATTCACCCCTCCACTTT. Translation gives CASSFDRDNSPLHF.